This T cell receptor beta chain stems from a study of early T cells in non-severe SARS-CoV-2 infection. At the level of the study: Sequenced material consisted of bulk RNA (from unsorted whole blood), and chains were unpaired. Study-wide findings and caveats: VDJdb matching, biased toward anti-spike CD8 responses, missed private and CD4 specificities.

Individual cDNA molecules received unique molecular identifiers during library preparation. TCRdb recomputed calls from the 5' RACE reads with MiXCR, one row per CDR3 protein. The table includes about 40,000 distinct CDR3 sequences, roughly 4.3% detected once. V lost 2 bases to trimming and J lost 6 bases, with 8 bases between them. The CDR3 has 13 residues. From germline, CDR1 is MDHEN and CDR2 SYDVKM. This clonotype has a count of ten or more. Its antigen is undetermined. The source material was whole blood. The sequence was obtained from an adult who was a healthcare worker with PCR-confirmed SARS-CoV-2 infection or an uninfected control (not recorded which). V usage is TRBV28 and J usage is TRBJ2-1; no firm D call. The CDR3 region is CASSLVRTNEQFF. CDR3 DNA sequence: TGTGCCAGCAGTTTAGTCAGAACCAATGAGCAGTTCTTC.